This T cell receptor beta chain is drawn from a study of T cell repertoires in cytomegalovirus infection. This CDR3 contains 14 residues. Germline CDR1 DFQATT, CDR2 SNEGSKA (reference sequence). Trimming removed 5 bases from V and 6 bases from J; junction bases left unmatched: 10. This clonotype appeared a single time. Its specificity is unknown. Each CDR3 protein gets one entry after TCRdb re-called the reads with MiXCR. The sample yields 250,000 to 300,000 distinct CDR3 sequences, roughly a fifth seen once. Sequenced material: cultured PBMCs, taken from culture after CMV antigen stimulation. The clonotype comes from a human donor in good health (CMV status not recorded). Some clones in this sample may be carry-over from other donors' samples. V and J are TRBV20-1 and TRBJ2-1, with 7 bases that match TRBD1. The CDR3 here is CSAGGTGEGNEQFF. Here the CDR3 DNA reads TGCAGTGCTGGGGGAACAGGGGAAGGCAATGAGCAGTTCTTC.